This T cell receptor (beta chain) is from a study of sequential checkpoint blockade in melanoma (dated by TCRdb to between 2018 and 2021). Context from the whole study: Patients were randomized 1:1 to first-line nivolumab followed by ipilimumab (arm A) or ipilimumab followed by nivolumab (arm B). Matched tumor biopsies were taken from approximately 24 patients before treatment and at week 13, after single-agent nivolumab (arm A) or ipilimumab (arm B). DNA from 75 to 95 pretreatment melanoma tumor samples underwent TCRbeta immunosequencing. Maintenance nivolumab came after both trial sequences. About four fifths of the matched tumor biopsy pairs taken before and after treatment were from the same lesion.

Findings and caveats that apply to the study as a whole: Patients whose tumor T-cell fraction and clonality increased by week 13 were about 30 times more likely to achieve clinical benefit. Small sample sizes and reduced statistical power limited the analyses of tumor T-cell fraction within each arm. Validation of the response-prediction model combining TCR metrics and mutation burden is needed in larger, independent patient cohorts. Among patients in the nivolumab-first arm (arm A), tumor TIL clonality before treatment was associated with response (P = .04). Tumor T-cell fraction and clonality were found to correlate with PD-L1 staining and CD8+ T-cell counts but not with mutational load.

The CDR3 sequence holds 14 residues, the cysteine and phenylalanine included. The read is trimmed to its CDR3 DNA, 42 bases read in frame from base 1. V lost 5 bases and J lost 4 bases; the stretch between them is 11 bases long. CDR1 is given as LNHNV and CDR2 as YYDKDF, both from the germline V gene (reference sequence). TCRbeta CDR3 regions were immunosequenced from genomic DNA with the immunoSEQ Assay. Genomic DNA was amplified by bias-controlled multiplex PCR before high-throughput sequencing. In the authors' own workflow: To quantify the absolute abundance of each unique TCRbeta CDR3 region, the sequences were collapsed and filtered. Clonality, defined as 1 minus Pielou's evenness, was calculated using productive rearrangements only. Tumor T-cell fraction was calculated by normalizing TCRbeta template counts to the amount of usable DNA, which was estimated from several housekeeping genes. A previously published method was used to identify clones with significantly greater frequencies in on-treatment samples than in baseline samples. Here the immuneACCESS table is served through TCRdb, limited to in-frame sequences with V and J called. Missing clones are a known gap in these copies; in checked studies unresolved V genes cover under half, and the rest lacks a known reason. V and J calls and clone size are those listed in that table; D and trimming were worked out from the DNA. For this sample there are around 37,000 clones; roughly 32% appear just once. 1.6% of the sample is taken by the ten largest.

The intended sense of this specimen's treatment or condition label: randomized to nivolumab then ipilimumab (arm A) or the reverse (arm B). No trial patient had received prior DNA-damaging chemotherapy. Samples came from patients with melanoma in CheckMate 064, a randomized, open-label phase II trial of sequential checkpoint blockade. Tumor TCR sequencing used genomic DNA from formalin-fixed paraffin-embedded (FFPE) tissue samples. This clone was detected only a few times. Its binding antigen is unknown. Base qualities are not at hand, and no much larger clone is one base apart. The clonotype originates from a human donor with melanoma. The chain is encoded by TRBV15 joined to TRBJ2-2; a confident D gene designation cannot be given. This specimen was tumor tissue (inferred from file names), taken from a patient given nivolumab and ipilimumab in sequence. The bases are TGTGCCACCAGCGTAAGATCTTTCACCGGGGAGCTGTTTTTT. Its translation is CATSVRSFTGELFF.